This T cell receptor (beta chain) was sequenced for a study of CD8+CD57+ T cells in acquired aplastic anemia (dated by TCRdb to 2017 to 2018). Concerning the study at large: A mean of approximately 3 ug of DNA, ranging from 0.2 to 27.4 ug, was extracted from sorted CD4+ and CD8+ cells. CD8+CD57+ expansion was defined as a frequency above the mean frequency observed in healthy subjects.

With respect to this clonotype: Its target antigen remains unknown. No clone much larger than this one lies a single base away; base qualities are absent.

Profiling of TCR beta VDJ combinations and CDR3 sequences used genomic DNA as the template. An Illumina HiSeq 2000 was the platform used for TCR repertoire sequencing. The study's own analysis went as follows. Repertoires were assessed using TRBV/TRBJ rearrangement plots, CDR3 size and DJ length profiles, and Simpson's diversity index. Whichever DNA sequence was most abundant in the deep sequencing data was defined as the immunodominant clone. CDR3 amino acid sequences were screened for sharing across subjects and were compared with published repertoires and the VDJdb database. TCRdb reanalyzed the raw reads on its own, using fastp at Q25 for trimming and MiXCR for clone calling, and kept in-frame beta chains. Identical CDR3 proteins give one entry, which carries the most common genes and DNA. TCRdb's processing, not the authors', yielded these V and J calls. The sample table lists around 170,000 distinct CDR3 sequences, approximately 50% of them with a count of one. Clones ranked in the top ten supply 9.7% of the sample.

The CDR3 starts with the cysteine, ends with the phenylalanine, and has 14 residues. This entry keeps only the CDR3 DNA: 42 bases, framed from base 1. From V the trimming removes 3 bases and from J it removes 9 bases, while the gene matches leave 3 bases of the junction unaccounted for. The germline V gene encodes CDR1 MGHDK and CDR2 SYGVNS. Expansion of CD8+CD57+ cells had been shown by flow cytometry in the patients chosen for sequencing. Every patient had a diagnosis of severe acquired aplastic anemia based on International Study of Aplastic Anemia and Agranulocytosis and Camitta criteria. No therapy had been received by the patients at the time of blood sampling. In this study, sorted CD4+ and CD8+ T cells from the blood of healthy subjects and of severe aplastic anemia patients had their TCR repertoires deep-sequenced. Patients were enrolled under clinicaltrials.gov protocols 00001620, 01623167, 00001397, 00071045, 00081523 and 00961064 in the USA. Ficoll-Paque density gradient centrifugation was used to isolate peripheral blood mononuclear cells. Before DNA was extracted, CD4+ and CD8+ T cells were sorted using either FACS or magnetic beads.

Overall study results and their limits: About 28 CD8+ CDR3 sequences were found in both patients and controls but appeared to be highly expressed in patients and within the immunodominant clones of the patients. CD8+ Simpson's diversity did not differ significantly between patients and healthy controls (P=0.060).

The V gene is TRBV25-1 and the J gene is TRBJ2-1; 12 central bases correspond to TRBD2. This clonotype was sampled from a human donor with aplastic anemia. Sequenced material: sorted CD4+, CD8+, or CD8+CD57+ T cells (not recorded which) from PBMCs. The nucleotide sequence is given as TGTGCCAGCAGTGAGGGACTAGCGGGCAGTGAGCAGTTCTTC. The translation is CASSEGLAGSEQFF.